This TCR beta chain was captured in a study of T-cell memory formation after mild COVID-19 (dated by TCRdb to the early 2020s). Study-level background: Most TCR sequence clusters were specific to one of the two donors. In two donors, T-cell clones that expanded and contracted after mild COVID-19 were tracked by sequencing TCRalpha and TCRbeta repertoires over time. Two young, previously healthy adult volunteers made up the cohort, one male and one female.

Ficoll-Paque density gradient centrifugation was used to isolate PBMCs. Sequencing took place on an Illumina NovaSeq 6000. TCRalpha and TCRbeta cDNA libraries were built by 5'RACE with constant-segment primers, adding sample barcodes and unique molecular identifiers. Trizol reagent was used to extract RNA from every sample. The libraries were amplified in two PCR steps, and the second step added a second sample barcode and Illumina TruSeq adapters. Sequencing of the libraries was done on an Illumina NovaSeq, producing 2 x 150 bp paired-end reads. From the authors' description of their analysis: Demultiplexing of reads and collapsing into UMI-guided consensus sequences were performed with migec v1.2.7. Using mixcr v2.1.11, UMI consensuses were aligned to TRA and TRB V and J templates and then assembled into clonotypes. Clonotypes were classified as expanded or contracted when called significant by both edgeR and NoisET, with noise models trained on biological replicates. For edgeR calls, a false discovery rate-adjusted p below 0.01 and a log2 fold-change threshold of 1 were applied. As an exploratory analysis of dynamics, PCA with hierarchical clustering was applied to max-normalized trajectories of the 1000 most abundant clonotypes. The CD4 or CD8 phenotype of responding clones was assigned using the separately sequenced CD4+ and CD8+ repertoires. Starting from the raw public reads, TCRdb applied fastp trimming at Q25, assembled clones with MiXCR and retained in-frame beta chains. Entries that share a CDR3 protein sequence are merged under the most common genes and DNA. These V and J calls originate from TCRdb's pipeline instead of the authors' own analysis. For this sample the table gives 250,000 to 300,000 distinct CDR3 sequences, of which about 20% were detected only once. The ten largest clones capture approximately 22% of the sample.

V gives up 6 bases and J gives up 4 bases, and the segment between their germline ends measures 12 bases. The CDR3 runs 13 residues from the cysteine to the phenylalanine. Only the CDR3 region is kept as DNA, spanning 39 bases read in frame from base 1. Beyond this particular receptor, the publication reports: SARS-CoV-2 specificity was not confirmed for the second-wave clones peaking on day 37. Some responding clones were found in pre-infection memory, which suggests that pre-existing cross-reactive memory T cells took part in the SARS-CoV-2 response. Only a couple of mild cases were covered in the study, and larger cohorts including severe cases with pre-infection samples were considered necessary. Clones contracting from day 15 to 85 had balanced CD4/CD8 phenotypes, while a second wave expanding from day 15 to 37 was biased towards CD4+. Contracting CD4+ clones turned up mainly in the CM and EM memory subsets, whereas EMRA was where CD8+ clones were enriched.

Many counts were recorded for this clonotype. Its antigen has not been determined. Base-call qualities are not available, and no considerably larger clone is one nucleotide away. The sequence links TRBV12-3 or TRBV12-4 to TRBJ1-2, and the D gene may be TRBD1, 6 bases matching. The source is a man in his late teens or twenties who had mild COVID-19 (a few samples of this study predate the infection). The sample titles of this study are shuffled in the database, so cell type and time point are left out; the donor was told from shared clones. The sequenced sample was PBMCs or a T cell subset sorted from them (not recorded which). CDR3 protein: CASSLQGSYGYTF. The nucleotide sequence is TGTGCCAGCAGCTTACAGGGATCCTATGGCTACACCTTC.